Below are 14 T cell receptor beta chains sequenced from a single sample in a study of blood T cells in healthy people across ages (dated by TCRdb to the mid-2010s). The library was obtained by 5' RACE. This sample was sequenced with an Illumina HiSeq 2500. The second PCR ran for about 6 to 11 cycles and used a J-beta primer mix along with a sample-barcoded 5' primer. The public reads were quality trimmed at Q25 with fastp and then assembled into clones with MiXCR by TCRdb, keeping productive beta chains. Rows are combined by CDR3 protein, so each entry shows the most common genes and DNA. This sample holds about 1,800,000 distinct CDR3 sequences; 28% were observed only once. Together, the top ten hold roughly 8.2% of the sample. Sample: blood. These TCRs come from a woman in her twenties or thirties in good health.

The chain employs TRBV7-2 and TRBJ2-1; D is uncertain. Germline assignment: CDR1 SGHTA and CDR2 FQGNSA. The CDR3 extends over 13 amino acids. Trimming took off 6 bases at V and 0 bases at J, with 6 bases between the two ends. The CDR3 DNA sequence: TGTGCCAGCAGATCCTTCTCCTACAATGAGCAGTTCTTC. This codes for CASRSFSYNEQFF.

J is TRBJ1-1 and V is TRBV2, with 11 positions matching TRBD1. The CDR3 spans 16 residues. The V segment lost 6 bases and the J segment 4 bases; nucleotides outside the gene matches: 10. In germline, CDR1 is SNHLY, CDR2 FYNNEI. The CDR3 reads CASSYPGQGVSTEAFF. The CDR3 DNA follows: TGTGCCAGCAGCTACCCGGGACAGGGGGTCAGCACTGAAGCTTTCTTT.

This chain connects TRBV9 to TRBJ1-5; 7 nucleotides agree with TRBD1. The CDR3 consists of 18 residues. V lost 4 bases, J lost 4 bases, and 17 bases stayed unmatched. Germline CDR1 and CDR2: SGDLS and YYNGEE. CDR3 nucleotides: TGTGCCAGCAGCCCCTTATCCCGCCGGGACAGAGGGAATCAGCCCCAGCATTTT. This codes for CASSPLSRRDRGNQPQHF.

DNA for the CDR3: TGTGCCAGCAGCTTACGGCGGGAGACCACAGATACGCAGTATTTT. Encoded protein: CASSLRRETTDTQYF. This chain uses TRBV7-2 with TRBJ2-3; 7 nucleotides align to TRBD2. The CDR3 has 15 amino acids. The junction had 4 bases not matched to a gene; V was cut back by 2 bases and J by 2 bases. Germline CDR1 is SGHTA and CDR2 is FQGNSA.

The J gene is TRBJ1-2, the V gene TRBV4-1; D is possibly TRBD1 (5 bases). Trimming took 6 bases from V and 11 from J, leaving 16 bases between them. CDR1 MGHRA and CDR2 YSYEKL come from the germline V gene. The length of the CDR3 is 12 residues. This CDR3 reads CASRNHPGRYTF. The CDR3 bases are TGCGCCAGCAGAAACCATCCAGGGAGGTACACCTTC.

The chain links TRBV10-3 to TRBJ2-7; weak D call: TRBD2 (6 bases). V was pared by 6 bases and J by 3 bases, with 12 bases between. The CDR3 spans 13 residues. CDR1 is ENHRY and CDR2 is SYGVKD in the germline V gene. CDR3 in amino acids: CAIRQVGGYEQYF. The CDR3, as DNA: TGTGCCATCAGACAGGTGGGGGGCTACGAGCAGTACTTC.

V is TRBV14 and J is TRBJ2-7; 11 bases map to TRBD2. J lost 3 bases, V lost 1 base, and 11 bases had no gene match. The germline gives CDR1 SGHDN, CDR2 FVKESK. The CDR3 totals 18 residues. CDR3 sequence reads: CASSQGHRASGGIYEQYF. DNA of the CDR3: TGTGCCAGCAGCCAAGGCCACCGGGCTAGCGGGGGGATCTACGAGCAGTACTTC.

As concerns this clonotype: This may stem from a read error, because a much larger clone lies one nucleotide away. The V call is TRBV10-3, the J call TRBJ2-1, with 11 bases lining up with TRBD2. The CDR3 is made up of 15 amino acids. Germline V gene data show CDR1 as ENHRY and CDR2 as SYGVKD. The CDR3 sequence: CAISSSGGNYNGQFF. CDR3 in DNA: TGTGCCATCAGTTCTAGCGGGGGGAACTACAATGGGCAGTTCTTC.

This clonotype was detected ten times or more. Germline and junction disagree at one end, which may indicate a read error. The chain links TRBV29-1 to TRBJ1-2, with D tentatively TRBD1 (5 bases). The CDR3 extends over 10 amino acids. CDR1 and CDR2 from the germline V gene are SQVTM and ANQGSEA. This CDR3 reads CSIDRDGYTF. The DNA for the CDR3 is TGCAGCATTGACAGAGATGGCTACACCTTC.

The rearrangement uses TRBV2 and TRBJ2-2; perhaps TRBD2 as D (6 bases). Germline V lookup: CDR1 SNHLY, CDR2 FYNNEI. The CDR3 contains 16 residues. Trimming shortened V by 5 bases and J by 0 bases, and 13 bases separated the two germline ends. CDR3: CASSFWSGANTGELFF. The CDR3 DNA is TGTGCCAGCAGTTTCTGGTCGGGAGCGAACACCGGGGAGCTGTTTTTT.

The gene calls are TRBV5-4 and TRBJ2-2; no definite D call. Germline CDR1 SGHNT, CDR2 YYREEE (reference sequence). The CDR3 is 13 residues long. V was pared by 0 bases and J by 7 bases, with 7 bases between. The CDR3 reads CASSLEPVGELFF. In DNA, the CDR3 is TGTGCCAGCAGCTTGGAGCCGGTCGGGGAGCTGTTTTTT.

The chain joins TRBV7-8 to TRBJ2-7; TRBD1 agrees at 9 bases. CDR3 length: 16 amino acids. V trimming: 5 bases; J trimming: 2 bases; junction bases outside the gene matches: 10. The germline V gene encodes CDR1 SGHVS and CDR2 FQNEAQ. DNA for the CDR3: TGTGCCAGCAGCCCTAGCCAAAGGACAGGGGCCTACGAGCAGTACTTC. This encodes CASSPSQRTGAYEQYF.

As regards this clonotype: Just one base apart from a much larger clone, this may be a read error. The V call is TRBV20-1, the J call TRBJ2-1, with D perhaps being TRBD1 or TRBD2 (5 bases each). V lost 0 bases and J lost 8, with 8 bases in between. This CDR3 is built from 12 residues. Germline assignment: CDR1 DFQATT and CDR2 SNEGSKA (reference sequence). This CDR3 is CSAREVGDEQFF. The CDR3 nucleotides are TGCAGTGCTAGAGAGGTGGGGGATGAGCAGTTCTTC.

This clonotype has only a few counts. At one end the junction does not follow the germline gene, possibly because of a read error. The rearrangement uses TRBV10-3 and TRBJ2-1; D could derive from TRBD1 or TRBD2 (5 bases each). There are 12 residues in the CDR3. Germline CDR1 is ENHRY and CDR2 is SYGVKD. CDR3 region: CAISERGDDQFF. The CDR3 DNA reads TGTGCCATCAGTGAAAGAGGGGATGATCAGTTCTTC.